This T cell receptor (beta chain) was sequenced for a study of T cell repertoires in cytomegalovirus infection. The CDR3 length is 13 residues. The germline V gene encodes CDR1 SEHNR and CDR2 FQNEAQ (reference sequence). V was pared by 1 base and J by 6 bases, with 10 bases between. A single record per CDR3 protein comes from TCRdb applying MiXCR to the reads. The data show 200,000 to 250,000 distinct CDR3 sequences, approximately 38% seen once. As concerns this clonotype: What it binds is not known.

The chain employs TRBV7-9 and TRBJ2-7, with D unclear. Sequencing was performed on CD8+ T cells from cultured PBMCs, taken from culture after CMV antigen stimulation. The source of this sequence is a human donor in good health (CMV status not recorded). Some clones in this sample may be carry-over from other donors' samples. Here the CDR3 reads CASSLGGRSEQYF. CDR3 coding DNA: TGTGCCAGCAGCTTAGGGGGTCGTAGCGAGCAGTACTTC.